This T cell receptor (beta chain) emerged from a study of T cell repertoires in cytomegalovirus infection. Looking at the study overall: Recently identified HLA-C-restricted CMV epitopes and well-studied HLA-B-restricted CMV epitopes were used by the study. Through public TCR beta signatures, both CMV infection and matching HLA type were indicated. Study conclusions and caveats: Dominating the ex vivo response were TCR beta clonotypes that were CMV-specific and HLA-C-restricted. Totalled public TCR beta family frequency picked out people who carried CMV plus the relevant HLA.

This clonotype was recorded a few times. What it binds is not known. TCRdb re-analysed the reads in MiXCR, keeping a single row per CDR3 protein. The sample carries hundreds of thousands of distinct CDR3 sequences, 30% to 40% recorded once. There are 12 residues in the CDR3. V was pared by 5 bases and J by 4 bases, with 8 bases between. Looked up from germline, CDR1 is MNHNY and CDR2 is SVGAGI (reference sequence). This receptor was obtained from a human donor in good health (CMV status not recorded). Some clones in this sample may be carry-over from other donors' samples. Sequences were derived from cultured PBMCs, sampled from culture after CMV antigen stimulation. The rearrangement joins TRBV6-6 to TRBJ1-2; D is unclear. The CDR3 protein is CASSPDRYGYTF. The CDR3 DNA reads TGTGCCAGCAGTCCCGACCGCTATGGCTACACCTTC.